Included here is one T cell receptor (beta chain) sequence, with context. Its specificity is unknown. This record comes from a study of identifying expanded T cells in peripheral blood. Germline CDR1 ENHRY, CDR2 SYGVKD. CDR3 size: 18 residues. V was clipped by 0 bases and J by 3 bases; unmatched bases: 3. Healthy donors had no documented immune events, such as infections, while sampled. General study points: Clone count variance between approximately two-week samples rose with total template count.

Sequenced by immunoSEQ multiplex PCR; TCRdb stores in-frame clones only, minus some. The table records about 130,000 clones, 75% to 90% of them present only once. V usage is TRBV10-3 and J usage is TRBJ2-2; 14 bases match TRBD2. The clonotype originates from a person between 18 and 70 years old in good health. Sequences were obtained from blood. The CDR3 region has the DNA TGTGCCATCAGTGAGTCAGGACTAGCGGGGGGCTACACCGGGGAGCTGTTTTTT. Translating gives CAISESGLAGGYTGELFF.